The 18 T cell receptor beta chains below come from one sample, sequenced in a study of T cell repertoires in cytomegalovirus infection. One entry per CDR3 protein, called by TCRdb with MiXCR from the reads. This table has about 260,000 distinct CDR3 sequences, approximately 9.2% appearing once. What was sequenced was PBMCs. The receptors stem from a human donor in good health (CMV status not recorded). Some clones in this sample may be carry-over from other donors' samples.

This clonotype was found many times. The chain joins TRBV7-2 to TRBJ2-1; 7 nucleotides agree with TRBD1. V shed 4 bases, J shed 3 bases, and the junction held 9 bases outside the gene matches. CDR1 is SGHTA, CDR2 FQGNSA, per germline. This CDR3 comprises 16 residues. The DNA of the CDR3 is TGTGCCAGCAGCTCTCTCGGGACAGCAAGCTACAATGAGCAGTTCTTC. It specifies CASSSLGTASYNEQFF.

This rearrangement joins TRBV11-2 to TRBJ1-2; D is unresolved. CDR1 SGHAT and CDR2 FQNNGV come from the germline V gene. The CDR3 contains 15 residues. The V gene lost 6 bases and the J gene lost 8 bases, with 22 bases spanning the gap. Here the CDR3 reads CASSYPGRSFFGYTF. CDR3 sequence (DNA): TGTGCCAGCAGTTACCCTGGACGGTCATTTTTCGGCTACACCTTC.

This clonotype occurred many times. The CDR3, as DNA: TGTGCCAGCAGCTTAACGGCGGGGGCTGGGGAGACCCAGTACTTC. This gives the protein CASSLTAGAGETQYF. This rearrangement joins TRBV7-3 to TRBJ2-5; TRBD2 might be the D (7 bases). Between the trimmed V and J ends, which lost 0 bases and 5 bases, there was a span of 13 bases. The CDR3 consists of 15 residues. Looked up from germline, CDR1 is SGHTA and CDR2 is FQGTGA.

This clonotype was counted between two and nine times. This chain uses TRBV6-2 or TRBV6-3 with TRBJ2-1; 8 nucleotides line up with TRBD2. V lost 7 bases, J lost 6 bases, and 8 bases stayed unmatched. Germline CDR1 is MNHEY and CDR2 is SVGEGT. The CDR3 loop spans 14 amino acids. CDR3 residues: CASTDPGRVNEQFF. CDR3 nucleotides: TGTGCCAGCACCGACCCCGGGAGGGTCAATGAGCAGTTCTTC.

The chain links TRBV6-2 or TRBV6-3 to TRBJ2-1; TRBD2 matches at 8 bases. The CDR3 is made up of 14 amino acids. J lost 7 bases, V lost 4 bases, and 6 bases had no gene match. Germline V gene sequence: CDR1 MNHEY, CDR2 SVGEGT. This CDR3 is CASSFTGGHNEQFF. The CDR3 DNA sequence: TGTGCCAGCAGTTTTACGGGAGGGCATAATGAGCAGTTCTTC.

This clonotype was seen ten or more times. The chain joins TRBV19 to TRBJ2-5, with D unresolved. Per the germline V gene, CDR1 is LNHDA and CDR2 is SQIVND (reference sequence). With 6 bases removed from V and 9 bases from J, the gap between germline ends came to 26 bases. The CDR3 runs to 16 residues. In DNA form, the CDR3 reads TGTGCCAGTAGCACACTGAAGATGACCTTCCCCGCGGCCCAGTACTTC. This codes for CASSTLKMTFPAAQYF.

This clonotype was picked up many times. The chain joins TRBV7-8 to TRBJ2-5, with 11 bases aligning to TRBD2. From germline, CDR1 is SGHVS and CDR2 FQNEAQ. V dropped 1 base and J dropped 3; count of bases not matched to a gene: 7. The CDR3 is 17 residues long. The CDR3 DNA follows: TGTGCCAGCAGCTTAGGAAACTTACTAGCGGGGGAAGAGACCCAGTACTTC. Its translation is CASSLGNLLAGEETQYF.

This clonotype was seen ten or more times. The V and J genes are TRBV6-2 or TRBV6-3 and TRBJ2-7, with unresolved D. Germline assignment: CDR1 MNHEY and CDR2 SVGEGT. V was trimmed by 2 bases and J by 1 base, leaving 9 bases between them. The CDR3 covers 14 residues. CDR3 loop: CASSYDGRSYEQYF. The CDR3 bases are TGTGCCAGCAGTTACGATGGTAGATCCTACGAGCAGTACTTC.

There are many counts of this clonotype. V usage is TRBV5-8 and J usage is TRBJ2-7, with 10 bases fitting TRBD1. With V trimmed by 4 bases and J by 2 bases, 3 bases remained unmatched. This CDR3 spans 14 amino acids. CDR1 and CDR2 from the germline V gene are SGHTS and YDEGEE. The CDR3 region is CASSVGTGAYEQYF. Here the CDR3 DNA reads TGTGCCAGCAGCGTCGGGACAGGGGCCTACGAGCAGTACTTC.

Ten or more counts support this clonotype. The genes are TRBV30 and TRBJ1-5; 8 nucleotides align to TRBD1. V was clipped by 0 bases and J by 3 bases; unmatched bases: 7. In germline, CDR1 is GTSNPN, CDR2 SVGIG (reference sequence). The CDR3 spans 16 residues. CDR3 region: CAWSVPGQVDNQPQHF. CDR3 bases: TGTGCCTGGAGTGTCCCGGGACAGGTTGACAATCAGCCCCAGCATTTT. Together with reference TRBV30 and TRBJ1-5, the CDR3 gives the full variable domain: SQTIHQWPATLVQPVGSPLSLECTVEGTSNPNLYWYRQAAGRGLQLLFYSVGIGQISSEVPQNLSASRPQDRQFILSSKKLLLSDSGFYLCAWSVPGQVDNQPQHFGDGTRLSIL.

This clonotype was seen many times. The V call is TRBV7-2, the J call TRBJ1-2; 8 positions match TRBD1. V was clipped by 5 bases and J by 5 bases; unmatched bases: 4. From germline, CDR1 is SGHTA and CDR2 FQGNSA. CDR3 size: 13 residues. CDR3 DNA: TGTGCCAGCAGCGCTGACAGGGGTTATGGCTACACCTTC. Protein: CASSADRGYGYTF. The full variable domain, rest sourced from reference TRBV7-2 and TRBJ1-2, is GAGVSQSPSNKVTEKGKDVELRCDPISGHTALYWYRQSLGQGLEFLIYFQGNSAPDKSGLPSDRFSAERTGGSVSTLTIQRTQQEDSAVYLCASSADRGYGYTFGSGTRLTVV.

This clonotype was seen ten or more times. The chain carries TRBV18 and TRBJ2-2; 8 bases match TRBD1. J lost 0 bases, V lost 4 bases, and 4 bases had no gene match. The CDR3 length is 16 residues. Germline lookup yields CDR1 KGHSH and CDR2 LQKENI. DNA for the CDR3: TGTGCCAGCTCACGACGACAGGGGTCGAACACCGGGGAGCTGTTTTTT. Its translation is CASSRRQGSNTGELFF.

This clonotype has at least ten counts. DNA of the CDR3: TGTGCCAGCCGAGAAGAGGGGGCAGCCCGAAGGGGAAAAAACATTCAGTACTTC. Translation: CASREEGAARRGKNIQYF. The genes are TRBV7-2 and TRBJ2-4, with 7 bases matching TRBD1. This CDR3 has 18 residues. The germline gives CDR1 SGHTA, CDR2 FQGNSA. V dropped 8 bases and J dropped 4; count of bases not matched to a gene: 20.

This clonotype was counted at least ten times. The gene calls are TRBV5-1 and TRBJ1-2; tentative D call: TRBD1 (6 bases). The CDR3 is made up of 13 amino acids. Trimming took off 4 bases at V and 8 bases at J, with 15 bases between the two ends. Germline CDR1 SGHRS, CDR2 YFSETQ. CDR3 loop: CASSVAGAKGYTF. CDR3 in DNA: TGCGCCAGCAGCGTGGCAGGGGCTAAGGGCTACACCTTC.

This clonotype was counted at least ten times. The rearrangement uses TRBV6-2 or TRBV6-3 and TRBJ1-5; maybe TRBD1 (6 bases). V shed 2 bases and J shed 5 bases, with 10 bases lying between them. The CDR3 has 14 residues. The germline V gene encodes CDR1 MNHEY and CDR2 SVGEGT. The CDR3 loop is CASSYRDIYQPQHF. For the CDR3, the DNA is TGTGCCAGCAGTTACCGGGACATATATCAGCCCCAGCATTTT.

V usage is TRBV20-1 and J usage is TRBJ2-1, with D uncertain. Germline assignment: CDR1 DFQATT and CDR2 SNEGSKA (reference sequence). Between the trimmed V and J ends, which lost 4 bases and 10 bases, there was a span of 11 bases. There are 11 residues in the CDR3. Here the CDR3 DNA reads TGCAGTGCTAATCTTGCCAGGGAGCAGTTCTTC. As protein: CSANLAREQFF.

V usage is TRBV28 and J usage is TRBJ2-7; D may match TRBD1 or TRBD2 (6 bases each). CDR3 length: 13 residues. The germline V gene has CDR1 MDHEN and CDR2 SYDVKM. The CDR3: CPVPEGGDYEQYF. The CDR3 DNA reads as TGTCCCGTCCCTGAGGGGGGAGACTACGAGCAGTACTTC.

This clonotype was picked up many times. The chain joins TRBV7-2 to TRBJ1-1, with TRBD1 identical over 7 bases. The V gene end was trimmed by 1 base and the J gene end by 6 bases; junction bases not matched to a gene: 2. CDR3 length: 13 amino acids. Germline loops: CDR1 SGHTA, CDR2 FQGNSA. For the CDR3, the DNA is TGTGCCAGCAGCTTAGTCCAGGGGGCTGAAGCTTTCTTT. It specifies CASSLVQGAEAFF.